These T cell receptor beta chains were read from a single sample in a study of T cell responses to AZD1222 COVID-19 vaccine. The data were produced by immunoSEQ multiplex PCR, yet TCRdb's version contains in-frame clones alone and is incomplete. This repertoire shows 150,000 or so clones, approximately 90% found once; its top ten account for 2.2%. Material: peripheral blood, obtained on day 0 of AZD1222 vaccination. These receptors were taken from an adult in good health. Each CDR3 is given with its conserved first and last residue. Fields, in order: CDR3 length, V gene, J gene, clone size, D gene, CDR3 DNA, CDR3 protein. A D gene is named only where the DNA matches it firmly. Rows give clone size only sometimes, using once, few, many, or a class for an expanded clone.

14	TRBV6-1	TRBJ1-5	-	-	TGTGCCAGCAGTGACCAGGGTAATACTCAGCCCCAGCATTTT	CASSDQGNTQPQHF
12	TRBV29-1	TRBJ1-1	-	TRBD1	TGCAGCGTCGTGAGGGCTCAGGGGGCCTCGTATTTT	CSVVRAQGASYF
13	TRBV11-2	TRBJ2-1	-	-	TGTGCCAGCAGCTTAGAATCGGGCAATGAGCAGTTCTTC	CASSLESGNEQFF
18	TRBV7-7	TRBJ2-7	-	TRBD1	TGTGCTAGCAGCTTAGTGGGGACAGGGGCCAAACGCTCCTACGAGCAGTACTTC	CASSLVGTGAKRSYEQYF
17	TRBV19	TRBJ1-5	-	-	TGTGCCAGTAGTATAGATCAATCAATCGGCTTTGTTAGGCCCCAGCATTTT	CASSIDQSIGFVRPQHF
12	TRBV12-3/TRBV12-4	TRBJ2-1	once	-	TGTGCCAGCAAAAGGGGCCCTATGACGCAGTTCTTC	CASKRGPMTQFF
13	TRBV5-8	TRBJ1-6	-	-	TGTGCCAGCCGGGGACGGTATAATTCACCCCTCCACTTT	CASRGRYNSPLHF
11	TRBV6-2/TRBV6-3	TRBJ2-5	-	-	TGTGCCAGCAGCCCGGGAGAGACCCAGTACTTC	CASSPGETQYF
12	TRBV27	TRBJ1-2	-	-	TGTGCCAGCAGTTTGCGCGGCTATGGCTACACCTTC	CASSLRGYGYTF
13	TRBV6-2/TRBV6-3	TRBJ1-1	-	TRBD1	TGTGCCAGCAGTTCGGACAGGGCCACTGAAGCTTTCTTT	CASSSDRATEAFF